These 28 T cell receptor beta chains came from one sample sequenced in a study of blood T cells in healthy people across ages. A J-beta primer mix and a sample-barcoded 5' primer were used in a second PCR of roughly 6 to 11 cycles. MiXCR, run by TCRdb on the 5' RACE reads, gives a single entry per CDR3 protein. This table holds 380,000 or so distinct CDR3 sequences, about 52% found once. Sequencing used blood. All receptors derive from a man between 60 and 75 years old in good health.

A note on this clonotype: A read error may produce the germline difference seen at one junction end. The V gene is TRBV7-2, the J gene TRBJ1-1, with D perhaps TRBD1 (5 bases). Germline V gene lookup returns CDR1 SGHTA and CDR2 FQGNSA. The CDR3 loop spans 14 amino acids. CDR3 DNA: TGTGCCTGCAGCTTAGCCAGCGGGGGCACTGAAGCTTTCTTT. Its protein is CACSLASGGTEAFF.

This rearrangement joins TRBV6-5 to TRBJ2-3; a weak D match, TRBD2 (7 bases). CDR1 MNHEY and CDR2 SVGAGI come from the germline V gene. The CDR3 consists of 15 residues. Trimming pared 6 bases from V and 3 bases from J, leaving 16 bases between. This CDR3 reads CASSRWGGETDTQYF. The CDR3 coding sequence is TGTGCCAGCAGCCGGTGGGGGGGCGAGACAGATACGCAGTATTTT.

The chain carries TRBV12-3 or TRBV12-4 and TRBJ2-1; 9 nucleotides agree with TRBD1. V dropped 6 bases and J dropped 13; count of bases not matched to a gene: 16. CDR3 length: 15 amino acids. The CDR3 nucleotides are TGTGCCAGCAGCAGCTATAGGGACAGGGAAGAGACCCAGTTCTTC. The encoded protein is CASSSYRDREETQFF.

This chain links TRBV6-2 or TRBV6-3 with TRBJ2-6, with 7 bases lining up with TRBD2. This CDR3 comprises 15 residues. Germline CDR1 is MNHEY and CDR2 is SVGEGT. Losses at the gene ends were 5 bases for V and 5 bases for J; bases not matched to a gene: 6. The CDR3 protein is CASSREGTWANVLTF. CDR3 nucleotides: TGTGCCAGCAGTAGGGAGGGGACCTGGGCCAACGTCCTGACTTTC.

The rearrangement uses TRBV2 and TRBJ1-1; a weak D match, TRBD1 (6 bases). There are 14 residues in the CDR3. The germline gives CDR1 SNHLY, CDR2 FYNNEI. With 5 bases removed from V and 0 bases from J, the gap between germline ends came to 10 bases. Here the CDR3 DNA reads TGTGCCAGCAGTCGACAGGCGTTGAACACTGAAGCTTTCTTT. This encodes CASSRQALNTEAFF. Full variable domain (rest looked up from reference TRBV2 and TRBJ1-1): EPEVTQTPSHQVTQMGQEVILRCVPISNHLYFYWYRQILGQKVEFLVSFYNNEISEKSEIFDDQFSVERPDGSNFTLKIRSTKLEDSAMYFCASSRQALNTEAFFGQGTRLTVV.

Note on this clonotype: A much larger clone differs by one base, so this may be a read error. This chain uses TRBV19 with TRBJ1-2; TRBD1 aligns across 8 bases. The ends lost 7 bases at V and 8 bases at J; junction bases unmatched: 6. Germline loops: CDR1 LNHDA, CDR2 SQIVND (reference sequence). This CDR3 comprises 12 residues. The CDR3 region has the DNA TGTGCCAGTACCCGGGACAGGAGCGGCTACACCTTC. It codes for CASTRDRSGYTF. Full variable domain (rest looked up from reference TRBV19 and TRBJ1-2): DGGITQSPKYLFRKEGQNVTLSCEQNLNHDAMYWYRQDPGQGLRLIYYSQIVNDFQKGDIAEGYSVSREKKESFPLTVTSAQKNPTAFYLCASTRDRSGYTFGSGTRLTVV.

Concerning this clonotype itself: This may stem from a read error, because a much larger clone lies one nucleotide away. The chain carries TRBV20-1 and TRBJ2-1; D is ambiguous. The CDR3 sequence is 13 residues long. V was cut by 3 bases and J by 5 bases, with 11 bases left in between. The germline V gene has CDR1 DFQATT and CDR2 SNEGSKA (reference sequence). CDR3: CSARGKLDNEQFF. DNA for the CDR3: TGCAGTGCTAGGGGTAAACTCGACAATGAGCAGTTCTTC.

The chain combines TRBV28 with TRBJ2-5; maybe TRBD1 (6 bases). The length of the CDR3 is 15 residues. The germline gives CDR1 MDHEN, CDR2 SYDVKM. V lost 5 bases, J lost 3 bases, and 16 bases lay in between. CDR3 DNA: TGTGCCAGCAGTCTCCCGGACAGTCGGGAAGAGACCCAGTACTTC. It encodes CASSLPDSREETQYF.

This clonotype occurred once. The gene calls are TRBV14 and TRBJ2-3; no firm D call. The CDR3 consists of 15 residues. CDR1 and CDR2 from the germline V gene are SGHDN and FVKESK. V was trimmed by 1 base and J by 3 bases, leaving 11 bases between them. DNA of the CDR3: TGTGCCAGCAGCCAAGGATTTCTGGTGACAGATACGCAGTATTTT. Amino acids: CASSQGFLVTDTQYF.

This clonotype has more than one count but fewer than ten. CDR3 DNA: TGCAGTGCTGCACCGGGGACAGGGAATGAAAATGAGCAGTTCTTC. It codes for CSAAPGTGNENEQFF. The chain employs TRBV20-1 and TRBJ2-1; 9 bases align to TRBD1. CDR3 size: 15 residues. Germline values: CDR1 DFQATT, CDR2 SNEGSKA (reference sequence). Germline trimming cut 5 bases from V and 7 bases from J; bases unmatched to any gene: 12.

On this clonotype itself: This sequence may be a read error, since a much larger clone differs from it by one base. This chain joins TRBV7-2 and TRBJ2-1; D uncertain. The J call may be mistaken, given a closer DNA end match to TRBJ2-7. From germline, CDR1 is SGHTA and CDR2 FQGNSA. The CDR3 length is 14 residues. The CDR3 region has the DNA TGTGCCAGCAGCTTAGCGTCGAGATACAATGAGCAGTACTTC. Residues: CASSLASRYNEQYF.

The chain has TRBV2 and TRBJ2-3; D uncertain. Germline CDR1 is SNHLY and CDR2 is FYNNEI. The CDR3 has 17 amino acids. Trimming pared 3 bases from V and 0 bases from J, leaving 16 bases between. CDR3 DNA sequence: TGTGCCAGCAGTGATAGAGAGGAACCCCTAAGCACAGATACGCAGTATTTT. Residues: CASSDREEPLSTDTQYF.

This clonotype came up a few times. The chain combines TRBV3-1 with TRBJ2-5, with 13 bases matching TRBD2. V trimming: 1 base; J trimming: 5 bases; junction bases outside the gene matches: 4. The CDR3 is made up of 16 amino acids. Germline CDR1 LGHDT, CDR2 YNNKEL (reference sequence). This CDR3 reads CASSQGLAGGGETQYF. The CDR3 DNA is TGTGCCAGCAGCCAAGGACTAGCGGGAGGCGGGGAGACCCAGTACTTC.

The chain combines TRBV20-1 with TRBJ2-7, with TRBD1 as a possible D gene (5 bases). Per germline, CDR1 DFQATT and CDR2 SNEGSKA (reference sequence). The length of the CDR3 is 14 residues. The germline V and J ends were trimmed by 4 bases and 0 bases, with 13 bases remaining between them. Here the CDR3 reads CSAIQDTSSYEQYF. The CDR3 DNA is TGCAGTGCTATCCAGGACACAAGCTCCTACGAGCAGTACTTC.

This clonotype was observed a handful of times. The chain is built from TRBV29-1 and TRBJ1-6, with 7 bases identical to TRBD1. This CDR3 region has 14 residues. The germline V gene encodes CDR1 SQVTM and CDR2 ANQGSEA. J gave up 7 bases and V 6 bases, and 9 bases lay outside the gene matches. The CDR3 DNA is TGCAGCGTCGCCTCCGGGACAGAGAATTCACCCCTCCACTTT. Translated, it gives CSVASGTENSPLHF.

Concerning this clonotype: An end of the junction differs from the germline gene, which may be a read error. The chain links TRBV28 to TRBJ2-4, with D maybe TRBD2 (6 bases). The J call may be in error: the DNA end matches TRBJ2-7 better. This CDR3 spans 13 amino acids. Germline V gene sequence: CDR1 MDHEN, CDR2 SYDVKM. The CDR3 DNA is TGCGCCAGCAGTCCCCCGGGAGTAAGCGAGCAGTACTTC. This encodes CASSPPGVSEQYF.

This clonotype appeared once. The rearrangement uses TRBV10-3 and TRBJ2-5, with 7 bases matching TRBD1. Germline trimming cut 4 bases from V and 11 bases from J; bases unmatched to any gene: 19. The germline gives CDR1 ENHRY, CDR2 SYGVKD. This CDR3 is built from 16 residues. CDR3 nucleotides: TGTGCCATCAGTGGCAAGCGACAGGGAGCAGCCTACGGGCAGTACTTC. Translated: CAISGKRQGAAYGQYF.

This chain links TRBV14 with TRBJ2-5; D possibly matches TRBD1 or TRBD2 (5 bases each). Trimming took 1 base from V and 2 from J, leaving 11 bases between them. The germline V gene encodes CDR1 SGHDN and CDR2 FVKESK. This CDR3 spans 15 amino acids. The CDR3, as DNA: TGTGCCAGCAGCCAAGTGGGACGCCCACAAGAGACCCAGTACTTC. It encodes CASSQVGRPQETQYF.

This chain joins TRBV21-1 and TRBJ2-4; the listed D gene, TRBD2, was not tested against the DNA. The closer fit of TRBJ2-5 to the DNA end suggests the J call may be wrong. TRBV21-1 is classified as a pseudogene. The CDR3 contains 15 residues. CDR3 coding DNA: TGTGCCAGCAAGCCGGGACTAGTTGTTGAGGAGACCCAGTACTTC. Translated, it gives CASKPGLVVEETQYF.

The V and J genes are TRBV28 and TRBJ1-2; TRBD1 matches 7 bases. V shed 7 bases and J 4 bases; nucleotides not matched to a gene: 12. Germline V gene sequence: CDR1 MDHEN, CDR2 SYDVKM. CDR3 size: 15 residues. CDR3 residues: CASTPFDRVGYGYTF. CDR3 nucleotide sequence: TGTGCCAGCACCCCCTTCGACAGGGTGGGCTATGGCTACACCTTC.

In this sample, this clonotype turned up a few times. The chain couples TRBV29-1 to TRBJ2-5, with D possibly TRBD2 on 6 matching bases. The CDR3 has 12 residues. Trimming removed 4 bases from V and 4 bases from J, with 10 bases in between. Germline-derived CDR1 and CDR2 are SQVTM and ANQGSEA. CDR3 in DNA: TGCAGCGTTGGCGGGACCGCAGAGACCCAGTACTTC. It specifies CSVGGTAETQYF.

The rearrangement uses TRBV4-1 and TRBJ2-3; possible D gene TRBD2, 5 bases. With 2 bases removed from V and 5 bases from J, the gap between germline ends came to 17 bases. Germline CDR1 and CDR2: MGHRA and YSYEKL. The CDR3 runs to 16 residues. The CDR3 bases are TGCGCCAGCAGCCAATGGTTCCGGGTTGAGGGAGATACGCAGTATTTT. Translating it yields CASSQWFRVEGDTQYF.

Concerning this clonotype: One junction end disagrees with the germline gene, perhaps due to a read error. The rearrangement links TRBV10-2 to TRBJ2-3; D is tentatively TRBD1 or TRBD2 (5 bases each). CDR1 WSHSY and CDR2 SAAADI come from the germline V gene. The CDR3 consists of 15 residues. Written as DNA, the CDR3 is TGCGCCAGCAGGAGGGAGACTTATAGCACAGGTACGCAGTATTTT. Protein product: CASRRETYSTGTQYF.

V gene TRBV6-1 combines with J gene TRBJ2-4; 10 bases map to TRBD1. Germline CDR1 reads MNHNS; CDR2 reads SASEGT. V was pared by 4 bases and J by 1 base, with 10 bases of the junction left unmatched. The CDR3 loop spans 18 amino acids. The CDR3 reads CASSGPDRGGRAKNIQYF. The CDR3, as DNA: TGTGCCAGCAGTGGTCCGGACAGGGGGGGCCGGGCCAAAAACATTCAGTACTTC.

V usage is TRBV7-9 and J usage is TRBJ2-5; TRBD1 aligns across 9 bases. The J call may be incorrect, as the DNA end agrees better with TRBJ2-4. This CDR3 has 15 amino acids. Germline CDR1 reads SEHNR; CDR2 reads FQNEAQ (reference sequence). The CDR3 loop is CASSETGGHRNIQYF. DNA of the CDR3: TGTGCCAGCAGCGAGACAGGGGGACATCGAAACATTCAGTACTTC.

The rearrangement uses TRBV5-1 and TRBJ2-5; 8 nucleotides align to TRBD1. J gave up 2 bases and V 5 bases, and 2 bases lay outside the gene matches. CDR3 size: 13 residues. The V gene's germline CDR1 is SGHRS and CDR2 YFSETQ. The CDR3 sequence is CASRYRGQETQYF. CDR3 bases: TGCGCCAGCAGATACAGGGGGCAAGAGACCCAGTACTTC.

The chain uses TRBV6-1 and TRBJ2-5; a possible D gene is TRBD2 (6 bases). The V end was cut by 9 bases, the J end by 4 bases, with 18 bases between. Germline values: CDR1 MNHNS, CDR2 SASEGT. CDR3 length equals 14 residues. DNA for the CDR3: TGTGCCAGTAGCCCCCGCGGAGGGGTAGAGACCCAGTACTTC. As protein: CASSPRGGVETQYF.

The chain employs TRBV20-1 and TRBJ2-1; the match to TRBD1 covers 7 bases. From germline, CDR1 is DFQATT and CDR2 SNEGSKA (reference sequence). V lost 5 bases and J lost 7; bases outside the gene matches: 8. CDR3 size: 13 residues. CDR3 sequence reads: CSAWDSPRNEQFF. CDR3 DNA sequence: TGCAGTGCTTGGGACAGCCCAAGGAATGAGCAGTTCTTC.